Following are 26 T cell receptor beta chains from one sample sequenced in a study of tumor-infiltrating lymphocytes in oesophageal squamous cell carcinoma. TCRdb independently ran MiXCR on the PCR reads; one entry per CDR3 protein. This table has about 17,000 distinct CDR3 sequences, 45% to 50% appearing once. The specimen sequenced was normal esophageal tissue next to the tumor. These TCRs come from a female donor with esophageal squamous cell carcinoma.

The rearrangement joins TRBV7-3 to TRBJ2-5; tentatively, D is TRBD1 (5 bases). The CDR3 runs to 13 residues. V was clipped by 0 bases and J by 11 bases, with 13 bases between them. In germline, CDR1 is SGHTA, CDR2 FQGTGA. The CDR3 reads CASSLTGPAEQYF. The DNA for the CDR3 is TGTGCCAGCAGCTTAACGGGGCCTGCTGAGCAGTACTTC.

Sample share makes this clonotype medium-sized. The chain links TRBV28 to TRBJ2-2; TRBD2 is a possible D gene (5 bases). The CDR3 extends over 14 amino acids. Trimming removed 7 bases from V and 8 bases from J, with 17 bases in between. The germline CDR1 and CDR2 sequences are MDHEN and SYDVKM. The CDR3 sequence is CASKGGGVGGELFF. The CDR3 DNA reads TGTGCCAGCAAGGGCGGAGGTGTAGGTGGGGAGCTGTTTTTT. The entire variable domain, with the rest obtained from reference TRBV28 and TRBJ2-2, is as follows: DVKVTQSSRYLVKRTGEKVFLECVQDMDHENMFWYRQDPGLGLRLIYFSYDVKMKEKGDIPEGYSVSREKKERFSLILESASTNQTSMYLCASKGGGVGGELFFGEGSRLTVL.

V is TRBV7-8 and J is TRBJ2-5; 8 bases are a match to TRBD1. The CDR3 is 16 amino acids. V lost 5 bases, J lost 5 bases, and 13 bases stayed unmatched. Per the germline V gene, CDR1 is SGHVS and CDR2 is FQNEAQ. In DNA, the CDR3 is TGTGCCAGCAGCCGACTCCCAGGACAGGGTTGGGAGACCCAGTACTTC. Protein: CASSRLPGQGWETQYF.

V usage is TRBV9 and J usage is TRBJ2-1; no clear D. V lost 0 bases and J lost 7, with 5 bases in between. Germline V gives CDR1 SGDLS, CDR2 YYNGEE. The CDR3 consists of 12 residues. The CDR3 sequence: CASSVALNEQFF. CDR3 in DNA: TGTGCCAGCAGCGTAGCTTTGAATGAGCAGTTCTTC.

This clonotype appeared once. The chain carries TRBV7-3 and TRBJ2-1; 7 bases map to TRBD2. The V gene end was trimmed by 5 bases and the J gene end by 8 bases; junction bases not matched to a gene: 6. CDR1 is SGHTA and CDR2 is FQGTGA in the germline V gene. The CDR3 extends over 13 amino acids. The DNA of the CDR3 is TGTGCCAGCAGCGTCTCCCGGGAGGATGAGCAGTTCTTC. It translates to CASSVSREDEQFF.

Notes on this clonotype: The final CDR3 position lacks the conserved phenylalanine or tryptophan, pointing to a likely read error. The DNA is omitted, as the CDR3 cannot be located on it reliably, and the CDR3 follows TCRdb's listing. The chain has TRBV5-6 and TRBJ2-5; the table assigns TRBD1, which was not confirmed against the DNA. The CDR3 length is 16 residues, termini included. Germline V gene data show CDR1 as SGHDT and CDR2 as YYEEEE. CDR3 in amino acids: CASSRPGTGNEQYFGS.

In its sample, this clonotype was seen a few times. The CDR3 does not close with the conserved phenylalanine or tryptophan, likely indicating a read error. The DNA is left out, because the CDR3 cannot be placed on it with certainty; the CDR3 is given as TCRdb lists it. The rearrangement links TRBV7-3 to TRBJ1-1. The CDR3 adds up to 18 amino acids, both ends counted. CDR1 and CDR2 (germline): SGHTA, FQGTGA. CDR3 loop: CASSPMGGGTYNEQFFGP.

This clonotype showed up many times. CDR3 amino acids: CAISGTPGYEQYF. In DNA, the CDR3 is TGTGCCATCAGTGGGACCCCCGGCTACGAGCAGTACTTC. This chain connects TRBV10-3 to TRBJ2-7; D gene ambiguous. With 4 bases removed from V and 3 bases from J, the gap between germline ends came to 10 bases. Per the germline V gene, CDR1 is ENHRY and CDR2 is SYGVKD. The CDR3 covers 13 residues.

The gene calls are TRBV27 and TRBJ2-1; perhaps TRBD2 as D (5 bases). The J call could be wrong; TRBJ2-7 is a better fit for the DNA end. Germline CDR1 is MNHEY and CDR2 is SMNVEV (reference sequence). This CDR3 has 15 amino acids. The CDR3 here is CASSSALGSTYEQYF. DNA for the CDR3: TGTGCCAGCAGTTCCGCACTAGGATCGACCTACGAGCAGTACTTC.

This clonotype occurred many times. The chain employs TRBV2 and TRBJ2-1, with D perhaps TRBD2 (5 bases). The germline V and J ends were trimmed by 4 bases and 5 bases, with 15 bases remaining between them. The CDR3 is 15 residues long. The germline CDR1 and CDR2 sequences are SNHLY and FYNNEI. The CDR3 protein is CASSVRGLLDNEQFF. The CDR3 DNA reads TGTGCCAGCAGTGTCCGTGGACTCTTAGACAATGAGCAGTTCTTC.

The CDR3 protein is CATSRDIGRASYEQYF. DNA for the CDR3: TGTGCCACCAGCAGAGATATCGGGCGGGCATCCTACGAGCAGTACTTC. This chain joins TRBV15 and TRBJ2-7, with a tentative D call TRBD2 (5 bases). The germline V gene has CDR1 LNHNV and CDR2 YYDKDF (reference sequence). V lost 0 bases and J lost 1, with 13 bases in between. The CDR3 length is 16 residues.

CDR3 coding DNA: TGTGCCAGCAGCCCGACGGGAACCGGGGAGCTGTTTTTT. Translated, it gives CASSPTGTGELFF. The J gene is TRBJ2-2, the V gene TRBV7-6; TRBD2 is a possible D gene (5 bases). CDR1 SGHVS and CDR2 FNYEAQ come from the germline V gene. The CDR3 extends over 13 amino acids. V was clipped by 5 bases and J by 5 bases, with 9 bases between them.

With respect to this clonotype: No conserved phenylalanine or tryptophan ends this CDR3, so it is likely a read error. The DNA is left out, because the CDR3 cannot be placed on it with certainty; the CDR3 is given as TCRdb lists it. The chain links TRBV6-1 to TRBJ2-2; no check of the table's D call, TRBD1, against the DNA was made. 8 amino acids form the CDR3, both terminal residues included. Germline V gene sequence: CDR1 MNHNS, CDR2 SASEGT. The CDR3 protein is CASSVQVQ.

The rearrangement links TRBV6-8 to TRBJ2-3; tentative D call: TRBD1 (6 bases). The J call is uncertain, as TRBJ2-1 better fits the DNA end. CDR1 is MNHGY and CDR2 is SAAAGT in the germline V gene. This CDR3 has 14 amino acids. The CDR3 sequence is CASRPFRDMNEQFF. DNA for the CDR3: TGTGCCAGCAGACCTTTCCGGGACATGAATGAGCAGTTCTTC.

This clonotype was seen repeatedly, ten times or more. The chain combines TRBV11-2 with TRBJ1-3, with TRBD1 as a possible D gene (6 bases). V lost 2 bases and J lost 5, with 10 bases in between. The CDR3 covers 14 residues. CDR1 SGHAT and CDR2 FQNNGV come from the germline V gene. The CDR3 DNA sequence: TGTGCCAGCAGCTTAACAGGGCCCAGAAACACCATATATTTT. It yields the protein CASSLTGPRNTIYF.

The CDR3 DNA reads as TGTGCCAGCAGTGAACTTGAGAACACTGAAGCTTTCTTT. Protein sequence: CASSELENTEAFF. This sequence joins TRBV6-1 and TRBJ1-1; D remains unclear. V lost 2 bases to trimming and J lost 1 base, with 5 bases between them. The germline gives CDR1 MNHNS, CDR2 SASEGT. The CDR3 has 13 amino acids.

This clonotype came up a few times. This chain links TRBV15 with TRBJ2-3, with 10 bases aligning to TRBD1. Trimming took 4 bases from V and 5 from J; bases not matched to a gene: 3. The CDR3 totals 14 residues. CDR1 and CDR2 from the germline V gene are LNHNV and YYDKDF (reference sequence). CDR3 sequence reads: CATSKGQGGDTQYF. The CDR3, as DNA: TGTGCCACCAGCAAAGGACAGGGGGGAGATACGCAGTATTTT.

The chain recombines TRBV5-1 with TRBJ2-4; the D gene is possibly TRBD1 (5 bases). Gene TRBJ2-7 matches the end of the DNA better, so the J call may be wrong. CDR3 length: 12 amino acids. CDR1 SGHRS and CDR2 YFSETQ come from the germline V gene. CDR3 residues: CASSLEGYEQYF. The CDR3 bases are TGCGCCAGCAGCTTGGAGGGGTACGAGCAGTACTTC.

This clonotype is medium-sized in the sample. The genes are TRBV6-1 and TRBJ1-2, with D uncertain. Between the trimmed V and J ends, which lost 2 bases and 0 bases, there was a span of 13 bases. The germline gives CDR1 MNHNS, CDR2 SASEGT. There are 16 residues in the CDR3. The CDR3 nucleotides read TGTGCCAGCAGTGAATTCAGTCTTGGAGCTAACTATGGCTACACCTTC. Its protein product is CASSEFSLGANYGYTF.

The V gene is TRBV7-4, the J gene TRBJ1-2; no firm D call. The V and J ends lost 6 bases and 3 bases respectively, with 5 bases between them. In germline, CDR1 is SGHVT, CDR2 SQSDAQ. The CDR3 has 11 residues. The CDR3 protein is CASRRDYGYTF. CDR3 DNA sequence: TGTGCCAGCAGGCGCGACTATGGCTACACCTTC. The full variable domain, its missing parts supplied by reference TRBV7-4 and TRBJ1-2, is GAGVSQSPRYKVAKRGRDVALRCDSISGHVTLYWYRQTLGQGSEVLTYSQSDAQRDKSGRPSGRFSAERPERSVSTLKIQRTEQGDSAVYLCASRRDYGYTFGSGTRLTVV.

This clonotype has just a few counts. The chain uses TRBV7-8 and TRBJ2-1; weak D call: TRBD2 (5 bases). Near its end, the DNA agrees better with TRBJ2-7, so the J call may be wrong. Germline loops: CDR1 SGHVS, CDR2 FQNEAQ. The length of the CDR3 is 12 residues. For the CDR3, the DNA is TGTGCCAGCAGGTTGGAGGCGGGCGAGCAGTACTTC. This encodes CASRLEAGEQYF.

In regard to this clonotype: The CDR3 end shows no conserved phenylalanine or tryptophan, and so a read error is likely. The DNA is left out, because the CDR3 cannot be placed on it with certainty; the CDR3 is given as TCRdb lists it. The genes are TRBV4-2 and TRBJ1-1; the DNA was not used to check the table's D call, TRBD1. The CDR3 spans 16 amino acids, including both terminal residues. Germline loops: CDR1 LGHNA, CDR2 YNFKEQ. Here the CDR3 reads CASSQQGAEETQYLAP.

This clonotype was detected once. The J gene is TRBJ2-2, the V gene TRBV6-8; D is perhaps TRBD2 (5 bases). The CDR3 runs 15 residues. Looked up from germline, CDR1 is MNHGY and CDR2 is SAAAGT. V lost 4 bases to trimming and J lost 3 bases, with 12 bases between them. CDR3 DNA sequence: TGTGCCAGCAGTTTGGGATTACTAGACACCGGGGAGCTGTTTTTT. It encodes CASSLGLLDTGELFF.

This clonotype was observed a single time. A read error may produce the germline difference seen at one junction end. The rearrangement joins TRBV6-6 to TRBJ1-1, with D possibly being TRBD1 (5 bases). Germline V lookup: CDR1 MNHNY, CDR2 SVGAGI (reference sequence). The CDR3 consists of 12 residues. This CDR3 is CASSWGTAEAFF. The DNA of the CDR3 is TGTGCCAGCAGTTGGGGGACCGCTGAAGCTTTCTTC.

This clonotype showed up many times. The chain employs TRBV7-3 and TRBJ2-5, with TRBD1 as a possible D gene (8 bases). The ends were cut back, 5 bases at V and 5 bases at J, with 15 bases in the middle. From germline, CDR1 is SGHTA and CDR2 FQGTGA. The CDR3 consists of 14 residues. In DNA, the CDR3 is TGTGCCAGCAGCCCCAGGGGGCGGGGGGAGACCCAGTACTTC. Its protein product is CASSPRGRGETQYF.

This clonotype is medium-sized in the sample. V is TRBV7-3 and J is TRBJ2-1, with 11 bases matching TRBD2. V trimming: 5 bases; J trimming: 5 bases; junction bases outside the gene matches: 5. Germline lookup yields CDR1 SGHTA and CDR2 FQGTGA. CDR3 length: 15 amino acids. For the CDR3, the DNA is TGTGCCAGCAGCGCCCGACTAGCGGGGCACAATGAGCAGTTCTTC. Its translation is CASSARLAGHNEQFF.